This T cell receptor (beta chain) appears in the sequencing data of a study of T cells in Graves' hyperthyroidism and ophthalmopathy. The investigators amplified TCR beta CDR3 regions from RNA transcripts. RT-PCR in the first round (using the HTBI primer set) targeted the TCR CDR3. TCRdb passed the multiplex PCR reads through MiXCR, listing each CDR3 protein once. The sample includes approximately 590,000 distinct CDR3 sequences, around 45% of them seen just once. Many counts were recorded for this clonotype. The V gene's germline CDR1 is SNHLY and CDR2 FYNNEI. The V segment lost 5 bases and the J segment 4 bases; nucleotides outside the gene matches: 7. The CDR3 loop spans 15 amino acids. Patients having uncontrolled infection, another autoimmune disease, pregnancy or lactation were not included.

The chain combines TRBV2 with TRBJ2-2; the match to TRBD1 covers 7 bases. Sequencing was done on a sample of peripheral blood or thyroid tissue (not recorded which). The clonotype comes from a woman aged 18-29 years with Graves' hyperthyroidism. The CDR3 DNA reads TGTGCCAGCAGTAGACAGGGTCAGGGCACCGGGGAGCTGTTTTTT. Its protein is CASSRQGQGTGELFF.